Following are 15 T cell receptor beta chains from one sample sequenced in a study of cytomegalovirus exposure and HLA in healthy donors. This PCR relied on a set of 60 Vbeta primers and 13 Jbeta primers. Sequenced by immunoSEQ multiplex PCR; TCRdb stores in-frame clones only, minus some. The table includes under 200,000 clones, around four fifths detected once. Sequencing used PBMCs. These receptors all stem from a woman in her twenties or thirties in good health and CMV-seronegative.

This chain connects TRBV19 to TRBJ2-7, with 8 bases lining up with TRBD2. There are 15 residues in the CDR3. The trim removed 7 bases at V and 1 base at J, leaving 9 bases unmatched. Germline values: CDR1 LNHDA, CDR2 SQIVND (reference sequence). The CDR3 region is CASISPSGGSYEQYF. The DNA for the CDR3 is TGTGCCAGTATCTCCCCATCGGGAGGGTCCTACGAGCAGTACTTC. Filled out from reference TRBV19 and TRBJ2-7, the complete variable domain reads DGGITQSPKYLFRKEGQNVTLSCEQNLNHDAMYWYRQDPGQGLRLIYYSQIVNDFQKGDIAEGYSVSREKKESFPLTVTSAQKNPTAFYLCASISPSGGSYEQYFGPGTRLTVT.

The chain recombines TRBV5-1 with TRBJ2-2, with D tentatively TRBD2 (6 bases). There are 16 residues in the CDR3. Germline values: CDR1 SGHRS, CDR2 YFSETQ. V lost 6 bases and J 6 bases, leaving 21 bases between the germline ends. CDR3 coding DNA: TGCGCCAGCACCCTGGGAGGAGGTGTGTGGGCCGGGGAGCTGTTTTTT. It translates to CASTLGGGVWAGELFF.

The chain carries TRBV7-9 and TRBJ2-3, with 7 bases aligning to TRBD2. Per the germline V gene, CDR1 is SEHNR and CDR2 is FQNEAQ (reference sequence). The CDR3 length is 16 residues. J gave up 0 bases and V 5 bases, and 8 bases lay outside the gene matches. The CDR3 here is CASSPAGLTSTDTQYF. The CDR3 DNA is TGTGCCAGCAGCCCCGCGGGACTAACTAGCACAGATACGCAGTATTTT.

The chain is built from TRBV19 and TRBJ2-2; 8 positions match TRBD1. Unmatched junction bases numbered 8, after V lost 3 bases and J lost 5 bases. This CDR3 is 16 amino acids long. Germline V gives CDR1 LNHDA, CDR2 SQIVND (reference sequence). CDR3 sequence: CASSILAGGLTGELFF. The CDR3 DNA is TGTGCCAGTAGTATTTTGGCAGGGGGCCTAACCGGGGAGCTGTTTTTT.

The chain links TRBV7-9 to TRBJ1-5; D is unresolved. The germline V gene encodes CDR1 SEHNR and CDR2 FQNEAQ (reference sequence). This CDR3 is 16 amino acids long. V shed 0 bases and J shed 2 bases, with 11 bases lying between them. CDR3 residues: CASSLALGFGNQPQHF. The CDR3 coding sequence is TGTGCCAGCAGCTTAGCGCTCGGGTTCGGCAATCAGCCCCAGCATTTT.

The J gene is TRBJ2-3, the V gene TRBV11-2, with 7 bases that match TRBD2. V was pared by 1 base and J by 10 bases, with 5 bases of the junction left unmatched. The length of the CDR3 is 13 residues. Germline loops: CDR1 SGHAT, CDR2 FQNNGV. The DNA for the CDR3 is TGTGCCAGCAGCTTAGGGGGACTATCTTCGCAGTATTTT. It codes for CASSLGGLSSQYF.

CDR3 DNA: TGTGCCTGTCCCCGGACAGGGACCTACGAGCAGTACTTC. It is translated as CACPRTGTYEQYF. This chain uses TRBV30 with TRBJ2-7; TRBD1 matches at 8 bases. Germline V CDR1 and CDR2: GTSNPN, SVGIG (reference sequence). The V segment lost 6 bases and the J segment 2 bases; nucleotides outside the gene matches: 6. The CDR3 has 13 amino acids.

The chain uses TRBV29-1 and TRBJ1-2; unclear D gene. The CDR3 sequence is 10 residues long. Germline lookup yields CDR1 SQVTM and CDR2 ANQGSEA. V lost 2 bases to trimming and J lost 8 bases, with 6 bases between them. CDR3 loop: CSVEQWGYTF. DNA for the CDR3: TGCAGCGTTGAACAGTGGGGCTACACCTTC.

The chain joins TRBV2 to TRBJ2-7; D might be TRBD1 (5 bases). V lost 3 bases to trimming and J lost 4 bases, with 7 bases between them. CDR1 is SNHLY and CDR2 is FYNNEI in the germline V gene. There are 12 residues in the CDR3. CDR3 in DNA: TGTGCCAGCAGTGAGACAGTTTACGAGCAGTACTTC. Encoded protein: CASSETVYEQYF.

Here the CDR3 DNA reads TGTGCCTGGAGTCAATTAGACTATAATTCACCCCTCCACTTT. Protein product: CAWSQLDYNSPLHF. The chain uses TRBV30 and TRBJ1-6; D not certain. CDR1 and CDR2 (germline): GTSNPN, SVGIG (reference sequence). Trimming removed 2 bases at V and 3 bases at J, with 8 bases between. The CDR3 is made up of 14 amino acids.

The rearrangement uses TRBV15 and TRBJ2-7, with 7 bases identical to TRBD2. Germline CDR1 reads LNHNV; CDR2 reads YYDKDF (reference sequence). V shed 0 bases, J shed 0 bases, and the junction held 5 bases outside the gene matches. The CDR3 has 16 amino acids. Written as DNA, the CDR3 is TGTGCCACCAGCAGAGACCGGGGGGACCCCTCCTACGAGCAGTACTTC. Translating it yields CATSRDRGDPSYEQYF.

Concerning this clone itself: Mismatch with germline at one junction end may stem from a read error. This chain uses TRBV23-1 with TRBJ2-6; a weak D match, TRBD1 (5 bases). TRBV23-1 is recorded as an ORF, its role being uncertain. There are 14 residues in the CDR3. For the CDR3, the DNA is TGCGCCAGCAGTCCGCATGCTGGGGCCAACGGCCTGACTTTC. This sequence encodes CASSPHAGANGLTF.

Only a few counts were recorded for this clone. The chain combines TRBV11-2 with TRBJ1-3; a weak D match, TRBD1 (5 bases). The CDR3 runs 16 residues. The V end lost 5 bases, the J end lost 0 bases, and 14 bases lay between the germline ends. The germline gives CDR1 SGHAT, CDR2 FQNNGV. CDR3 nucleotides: TGTGCCAGCAGCAAACAGGACCGGTACTCTGGAAACACCATATATTTT. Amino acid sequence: CASSKQDRYSGNTIYF.

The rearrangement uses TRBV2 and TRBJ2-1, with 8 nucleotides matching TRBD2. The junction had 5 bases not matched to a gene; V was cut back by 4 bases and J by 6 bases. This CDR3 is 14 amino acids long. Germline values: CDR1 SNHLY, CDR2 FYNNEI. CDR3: CASSAGLGGNEQFF. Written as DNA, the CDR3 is TGTGCCAGCAGTGCGGGACTAGGTGGCAATGAGCAGTTCTTC.

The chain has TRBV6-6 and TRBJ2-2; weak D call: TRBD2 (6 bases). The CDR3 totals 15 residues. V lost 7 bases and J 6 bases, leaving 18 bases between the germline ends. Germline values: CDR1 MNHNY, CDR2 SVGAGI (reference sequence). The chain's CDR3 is CASNDGWRGAGELFF. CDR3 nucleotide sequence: TGTGCCAGCAACGACGGGTGGAGGGGCGCCGGGGAGCTGTTTTTT.